What follows is one T cell receptor (beta chain) and its context. These data come from a study of cytomegalovirus exposure and HLA in healthy donors. The germline CDR1 and CDR2 sequences are MGHRA and YSYEKL. V was pared by 1 base and J by 3 bases, with 6 bases of the junction left unmatched. This CDR3 region has 16 residues. The PCR had 60 Vbeta and 13 Jbeta primers. Sequencing used immunoSEQ multiplex PCR; TCRdb keeps in-frame clones, though not all of them. The sample yields approximately 100,000 clones, 60% to 75% seen once. The source is a man aged 55 to 69 in good health and CMV-seronegative. The gene calls are TRBV4-1 and TRBJ1-2; 9 bases agree with TRBD1. The sequenced material came from PBMCs. The CDR3: CASSQVRQGDDYGYTF. In nucleotides, the CDR3 is TGCGCCAGCAGCCAAGTCAGACAGGGGGACGACTATGGCTACACCTTC.